One sample yielded the 8 T cell receptor beta chains listed below, sequenced in a study of OX40 agonist ivuxolimab in advanced cancers. Generated by immunoSEQ multiplex PCR, the TCRdb table keeps only in-frame clones and is missing some. Of roughly 63,000 clones listed, roughly 87% are singletons. The sequencing used CD4+ or CD8+ T cells sorted from blood, collected in a trial of the OX40 agonist ivuxolimab. The receptors stem from an adult with an advanced solid tumor such as melanoma, head and neck, liver or kidney cancer.

J is TRBJ2-2 and V is TRBV29-1; 7 bases fit TRBD1. After removal of 6 bases from V and 1 base from J, the junction contained 8 bases not matched to a gene. This CDR3 has 15 amino acids. Germline V CDR1 and CDR2: SQVTM, ANQGSEA. Here the CDR3 reads CSVSGTVLNTGELFF. As DNA, the CDR3 is TGCAGCGTGTCAGGGACAGTCCTGAACACCGGGGAGCTGTTTTTT.

The V gene is TRBV7-8, the J gene TRBJ1-4; no firm D call. Germline-derived CDR1 and CDR2 are SGHVS and FQNEAQ. The V gene lost 6 bases and the J gene lost 3 bases, with 14 bases spanning the gap. The CDR3 length is 15 residues. The CDR3: CASRPTTISNEKLFF. CDR3 nucleotide sequence: TGTGCCAGCAGACCGACTACAATATCTAATGAAAAACTGTTTTTT. Full variable domain (outside the CDR3, taken from reference TRBV7-8 and TRBJ1-4): GAGVSQSPRYKVAKRGQDVALRCDPISGHVSLFWYQQALGQGPEFLTYFQNEAQLDKSGLPSDRFFAERPEGSVSTLKIQRTQQEDSAVYLCASRPTTISNEKLFFGSGTQLSVL.

This clone showed up just a few times. The rearrangement links TRBV9 to TRBJ1-4, with D maybe TRBD1 (5 bases). The germline V and J ends were trimmed by 4 bases and 8 bases, with 15 bases remaining between them. The CDR3 consists of 14 residues. Germline V gene sequence: CDR1 SGDLS, CDR2 YYNGEE. CDR3 nucleotides: TGTGCCAGCAGCCCCGGGGGTCTATGGGAAAAACTGTTTTTT. Its protein product is CASSPGGLWEKLFF.

This clone was counted only a few times. This chain connects TRBV7-9 to TRBJ2-7; D gene unclear. V was cut by 5 bases and J by 3 bases, with 8 bases left in between. Looked up from germline, CDR1 is SEHNR and CDR2 is FQNEAQ (reference sequence). The CDR3 runs to 12 residues. The CDR3 loop reads CASSGRSYEQYF. CDR3 bases: TGTGCCAGCAGCGGACGGAGCTACGAGCAGTACTTC.

J is TRBJ2-1 and V is TRBV5-6; weak D call: TRBD2 (6 bases). The V gene lost 0 bases and the J gene lost 5 bases, with 12 bases spanning the gap. Germline CDR1 SGHDT, CDR2 YYEEEE. The CDR3 has 15 residues. CDR3 loop: CASSLAGDQDNEQFF. The DNA of the CDR3 is TGTGCCAGCAGCTTGGCGGGGGACCAGGACAATGAGCAGTTCTTC.

This rearrangement joins TRBV28 to TRBJ1-3, with unresolved D. There are 14 residues in the CDR3. Per the germline V gene, CDR1 is MDHEN and CDR2 is SYDVKM. V dropped 10 bases and J dropped 0 bases, with 13 bases sitting between them. The CDR3 reads CATRESLSGNTIYF. CDR3 DNA sequence: TGTGCCACCCGCGAATCACTCTCTGGAAACACCATATATTTT.

The gene calls are TRBV5-1 and TRBJ2-3, with 11 bases matching TRBD1. The CDR3 is 16 residues long. Germline V lookup: CDR1 SGHRS, CDR2 YFSETQ. J lost 2 bases, V lost 4 bases, and 6 bases had no gene match. CDR3 region: CASSPGTGGPTDTQYF. The CDR3, as DNA: TGCGCCAGCAGCCCCGGGACAGGGGGTCCCACAGATACGCAGTATTTT.

The chain uses TRBV7-3 and TRBJ2-2; TRBD2 is a possible D gene (6 bases). From germline, CDR1 is SGHTA and CDR2 FQGTGA. The V end lost 6 bases, the J end lost 1 base, and 9 bases lay between the germline ends. This CDR3 spans 14 amino acids. CDR3 sequence reads: CASRGEVNTGELFF. CDR3 DNA sequence: TGTGCCAGCAGAGGGGAGGTGAACACCGGGGAGCTGTTTTTT.